What follows are 14 T cell receptor beta chains derived from one specimen sequenced in a study of beta chain features in type 1 diabetes. Sequenced material consisted of expressed TCRB transcripts (all of the isolated RNA was reverse transcribed). The assay was immunoSEQ multiplex PCR, and TCRdb's table has in-frame clones only and misses some. The sample has some 900,000 clones, roughly a sixth seen once. The sequenced sample was naive CD4+ T cells from blood. The receptors come from a woman in her late teens or twenties in good health.

The chain couples TRBV7-2 to TRBJ2-2; 7 bases are shared with TRBD2. V lost 5 bases to trimming and J lost 6 bases; unmatched junction nucleotides: 9. This CDR3 has 15 amino acids. Germline CDR1 and CDR2: SGHTA and FQGNSA. The DNA of the CDR3 is TGTGCCAGCAGCCGAAACTCGCGGGAGCCCGGGGAGCTGTTTTTT. The encoded protein is CASSRNSREPGELFF.

A few counts support this clone. The chain uses TRBV19 and TRBJ2-1, with 7 bases fitting TRBD2. The CDR3 is made up of 14 amino acids. V trimming: 5 bases; J trimming: 7 bases; junction bases outside the gene matches: 8. Germline V gene lookup returns CDR1 LNHDA and CDR2 SQIVND (reference sequence). This chain's CDR3 is CASSFRTRLNEQFF. CDR3 nucleotides: TGTGCCAGTAGTTTTCGGACTAGATTAAATGAGCAGTTCTTC. Complete variable domain (other parts from reference TRBV19 and TRBJ2-1): DGGITQSPKYLFRKEGQNVTLSCEQNLNHDAMYWYRQDPGQGLRLIYYSQIVNDFQKGDIAEGYSVSREKKESFPLTVTSAQKNPTAFYLCASSFRTRLNEQFFGPGTRLTVL.

The chain links TRBV5-4 to TRBJ2-1; tentatively, D is TRBD2 (6 bases). Deletions cut 2 bases from V and 4 bases from J, with 16 bases between. The CDR3 length is 16 residues. CDR1 and CDR2 from the germline V gene are SGHNT and YYREEE (reference sequence). The CDR3, as DNA: TGTGCCAGCAGCTTAGGAAGGACTAAGGGATACAATGAGCAGTTCTTC. Translating it yields CASSLGRTKGYNEQFF.

This clone was counted only a few times. The CDR3 DNA sequence: TGTGCCAGCAGCTTAGGTGGCGCCGGGGGTAGGGAGACCCAGTACTTC. This translates into CASSLGGAGGRETQYF. J is TRBJ2-5 and V is TRBV7-2, with D possibly TRBD2 on 6 matching bases. V lost 1 base and J 5 bases, leaving 17 bases between the germline ends. The length of the CDR3 is 16 residues. The germline V gene has CDR1 SGHTA and CDR2 FQGNSA.

This clone was picked up a small number of times. This CDR3 is CASSFFASGYNEQFF. CDR3 nucleotides: TGTGCCAGCAGCTTTTTTGCTAGCGGGTACAATGAGCAGTTCTTC. The chain carries TRBV7-2 and TRBJ2-1; 8 bases align to TRBD2. The CDR3 loop spans 15 amino acids. CDR1 and CDR2 from the germline V gene are SGHTA and FQGNSA. The junction had 5 bases not matched to a gene; V was cut back by 3 bases and J by 4 bases.

Remarks on this clone: Other DNA sequences in the sample encode the same CDR3. The gene calls are TRBV6-6 and TRBJ2-4; D is unresolved. The ends were cut back, 5 bases at V and 0 bases at J, with 5 bases in the middle. The CDR3 sequence is 13 residues long. Germline CDR1 MNHNY, CDR2 SVGAGI (reference sequence). Here the CDR3 DNA reads TGTGCCAGCAGTGAGATAGCCAAAAACATTCAGTACTTC. Amino acids: CASSEIAKNIQYF.

This clone was seen a handful of times. The chain recombines TRBV6-1 with TRBJ1-5; TRBD1 is a possible D gene (5 bases). The germline V gene has CDR1 MNHNS and CDR2 SASEGT. The V end was cut by 2 bases, the J end by 5 bases, with 13 bases between. CDR3 size: 15 residues. Written as DNA, the CDR3 is TGTGCCAGCAGTGAATCGGGGACGGATTATCAGCCCCAGCATTTT. This sequence encodes CASSESGTDYQPQHF.

About this clone itself: At the DNA level, this CDR3 is encoded by other sequences in the same sample as well. This chain uses TRBV20-1 with TRBJ2-7; a weak D match, TRBD1 (5 bases). The CDR3 is 11 residues long. The V and J ends lost 2 bases and 4 bases respectively, with 6 bases between them. Per germline, CDR1 DFQATT and CDR2 SNEGSKA (reference sequence). DNA for the CDR3: TGCAGTGCTAGATCAGGGTACGAGCAGTACTTC. Its protein is CSARSGYEQYF.

This chain links TRBV10-1 with TRBJ2-2; no firm D call. From germline, CDR1 is WNHNN and CDR2 SYGVQD (reference sequence). V shed 7 bases and J shed 4 bases, with 7 bases lying between them. This CDR3 is built from 12 residues. The CDR3 here is CASKGPTGELFF. CDR3 nucleotides: TGCGCCAGCAAAGGACCCACCGGGGAGCTGTTTTTT.

This clone was picked up a small number of times. The gene calls are TRBV25-1 and TRBJ1-5, with no clear D. With 3 bases removed from V and 7 bases from J, the gap between germline ends came to 13 bases. The CDR3 sequence is 14 residues long. Germline CDR1 MGHDK, CDR2 SYGVNS. The CDR3 loop is CASSDSRSRQPQHF. In nucleotides, the CDR3 is TGTGCCAGCAGTGATTCCAGGTCGAGACAGCCCCAGCATTTT. The full variable domain, with the rest looked up from reference TRBV25-1 and TRBJ1-5, is EADIYQTPRYLVIGTGKKITLECSQTMGHDKMYWYQQDPGMELHLIHYSYGVNSTEKGDLSSESTVSRIRTEHFPLTLESARPSHTSQYLCASSDSRSRQPQHFGDGTRLSIL.

The rearrangement joins TRBV6-5 to TRBJ2-5, with TRBD1 matching over 8 bases. V lost 0 bases, J lost 2 bases, and 2 bases stayed unmatched. CDR1 MNHEY and CDR2 SVGAGI come from the germline V gene. The CDR3 contains 15 residues. The CDR3: CASSYSTGVQETQYF. CDR3 bases: TGTGCCAGCAGTTACTCGACAGGGGTTCAAGAGACCCAGTACTTC.

This clone was recorded a few times. The V gene is TRBV27, the J gene TRBJ1-4, with a possible D match to TRBD1 (6 bases). Germline CDR1 MNHEY, CDR2 SMNVEV (reference sequence). Trimming took off 5 bases at V and 4 bases at J, with 11 bases between the two ends. This CDR3 contains 14 residues. CDR3 sequence: CASSLGRGNEKLFF. As DNA, the CDR3 is TGTGCCAGCAGTCTAGGCAGGGGTAATGAAAAACTGTTTTTT.

This clone was observed a handful of times. V gene TRBV28 combines with J gene TRBJ1-5; the D is unclear. V was clipped by 1 base and J by 11 bases, with 12 bases between them. Germline V gene lookup returns CDR1 MDHEN and CDR2 SYDVKM. There are 13 residues in the CDR3. In nucleotides, the CDR3 is TGTGCCAGCAGTTTATCTCTGGTTGGGTCCCAGCATTTT. Residues: CASSLSLVGSQHF. The full variable domain, rest sourced from reference TRBV28 and TRBJ1-5, is DVKVTQSSRYLVKRTGEKVFLECVQDMDHENMFWYRQDPGLGLRLIYFSYDVKMKEKGDIPEGYSVSREKKERFSLILESASTNQTSMYLCASSLSLVGSQHFGDGTRLSIL.

There are a few counts of this clone. This rearrangement joins TRBV19 to TRBJ1-5, with 9 bases identical to TRBD1. Trimming took 10 bases from V and 7 from J; bases not matched to a gene: 5. CDR1 is LNHDA, CDR2 SQIVND, per germline (reference sequence). The CDR3 extends over 12 amino acids. CDR3 nucleotide sequence: TGTGCCACTTGGGACAGGGTGCAGCCCCAGCATTTT. Amino acids: CATWDRVQPQHF.